This T cell receptor beta chain came from a study of T-cell reconstitution after alpha-beta-depleted transplantation in children. The CDR3 loop spans 14 amino acids. Deletions cut 5 bases from V and 3 bases from J, with 14 bases between. Germline V gene data show CDR1 as SEHNR and CDR2 as FQNEAQ (reference sequence). TCRbeta library preparation incorporated unique molecular identifiers. TCRdb ran MiXCR on the PCR reads and lists one entry per CDR3 protein. The sample yields hundreds of thousands of distinct CDR3 sequences, roughly 15% seen once. The specimen comprised PBMCs from the stem cell graft donor, sampled from the stem cell graft. This chain connects TRBV7-9 to TRBJ2-7; D remains ambiguous. The clonotype originates from a human donor who donated a stem cell graft to a child with acute myeloid leukemia. As DNA, the CDR3 is TGTGCCAGCAGCCAGGAAGTGGGGTTCTACGAGCAGTACTTC. Protein: CASSQEVGFYEQYF.